This T cell receptor (beta chain) was captured in a study of technical replicates of blood from several donors. Only in-frame clones appear in the TCRdb table, and some are missing; sequencing was by immunoSEQ multiplex PCR. The data hold 65,000 to 85,000 clones, with about 96% observed a single time. This clone was detected only once. CDR1 is SGDLS, CDR2 YYNGEE, per germline. Trimming left V 0 bases short and J 8 bases short, with 11 bases between. The CDR3 loop spans 13 amino acids. This TCR was recovered from a human donor in good health. J is TRBJ1-2 and V is TRBV9, with D unclear. Sequencing was done on a sample of T cells isolated from PBMCs. The CDR3 coding sequence is TGTGCCAGCAGCGTAGACGGGGTCGGGGGCTACACCTTC. This translates into CASSVDGVGGYTF.